These 27 T cell receptor beta chains share one sample of origin, sequenced in a study of blood T cells in healthy people across ages. Next came a second PCR, run for 7 to 11 cycles, which used a sample-barcoded 5' primer along with a J-beta primer mix. TCRdb ran MiXCR on the 5' RACE reads and lists one entry per CDR3 protein. The sample carries hundreds of thousands of distinct CDR3 sequences, 55% to 70% recorded once. Material for sequencing was blood. These receptor sequences come from a man aged 25-45 years in good health.

The chain combines TRBV7-2 with TRBJ2-6; D not certain. Germline CDR1 reads SGHTA; CDR2 reads FQGNSA. Trimming stripped 2 bases from V and 3 bases from J, with 5 bases between. This CDR3 is built from 14 residues. This CDR3 reads CASSLNGGANVLTF. The CDR3, as DNA: TGTGCCAGCAGCTTAAATGGTGGGGCCAACGTCCTGACTTTC.

V is TRBV20-1 and J is TRBJ2-3; D remains ambiguous. V lost 4 bases and J lost 0, with 8 bases in between. The CDR3 runs 13 residues. CDR1 and CDR2 from the germline V gene are DFQATT and SNEGSKA (reference sequence). DNA of the CDR3: TGCAGTGCTATTAAGGCTAGCACAGATACGCAGTATTTT. Protein: CSAIKASTDTQYF.

This chain links TRBV5-5 with TRBJ2-1; perhaps D is TRBD1 or TRBD2 (6 bases each). From germline, CDR1 is SGHKS and CDR2 YYEKEE (reference sequence). Trimming stripped 5 bases from V and 4 bases from J, with 16 bases between. The CDR3 totals 15 residues. CDR3 nucleotides: TGTGCCAGCAGACTAGCCGGGACACCTTACAATGAGCAGTTCTTC. Translation: CASRLAGTPYNEQFF.

The sample holds one count of this clonotype. The V call is TRBV20-1, the J call TRBJ2-1; D remains unclear. From germline, CDR1 is DFQATT and CDR2 SNEGSKA (reference sequence). This CDR3 is 16 amino acids long. V was shortened by 3 bases and J by 2 bases, with 17 bases between the two germline ends. The CDR3 here is CSASPPGTATYNEQFF. In DNA form, the CDR3 reads TGCAGTGCTAGCCCCCCGGGCACGGCCACCTACAATGAGCAGTTCTTC.

J is TRBJ2-7 and V is TRBV6-5; D unclear. Germline V gene lookup returns CDR1 MNHEY and CDR2 SVGAGI. The CDR3 extends over 13 amino acids. With 2 bases removed from V and 3 bases from J, the gap between germline ends came to 8 bases. The CDR3 coding sequence is TGTGCCAGCAGTTACCAGAACAGCTACGAGCAGTACTTC. Its translation: CASSYQNSYEQYF.

The chain has TRBV29-1 and TRBJ2-4; D is undetermined. The J call may be in error: the DNA end matches TRBJ2-7 better. The germline CDR1 and CDR2 sequences are SQVTM and ANQGSEA. The CDR3 runs 12 residues. CDR3 residues: CSVETVTYEQYF. The CDR3 DNA reads as TGCAGCGTTGAGACGGTTACCTACGAGCAGTACTTC.

This rearrangement joins TRBV6-5 to TRBJ2-7; perhaps TRBD1 as D (6 bases). The V end lost 0 bases, the J end lost 5 bases, and 17 bases lay between the germline ends. CDR3 length: 16 amino acids. From germline, CDR1 is MNHEY and CDR2 SVGAGI. The CDR3 region is CASSYSRYRKGDEQYF. The CDR3 DNA reads as TGTGCCAGCAGTTACTCGAGATACAGGAAGGGGGACGAGCAGTACTTC.

The CDR3 coding sequence is TGTGCCAGCAGCGAGGGACGGGCTAGCACAGATACGCAGTATTTT. It translates to CASSEGRASTDTQYF. J is TRBJ2-3 and V is TRBV7-2, with D perhaps given as TRBD1 or TRBD2 (5 bases each). The CDR3 consists of 15 residues. CDR1 and CDR2 from the germline V gene are SGHTA and FQGNSA. V was trimmed by 5 bases and J by 0 bases, leaving 12 bases between them.

V usage is TRBV4-1 and J usage is TRBJ2-5; D might be TRBD1 or TRBD2, each matching 5 bases. V was pared by 3 bases and J by 2 bases, with 13 bases between. The CDR3 consists of 15 residues. Germline V gene sequence: CDR1 MGHRA, CDR2 YSYEKL. The CDR3 here is CASSQGDEGQETQYF. CDR3 coding DNA: TGCGCCAGCAGCCAGGGGGATGAGGGGCAAGAGACCCAGTACTTC.

This clonotype was seen only a few times. The J gene is TRBJ2-4, the V gene TRBV6-5, with D uncertain. The J call may be mistaken, given a closer DNA end match to TRBJ2-7. The CDR3 is made up of 16 amino acids. CDR1 MNHEY and CDR2 SVGAGI come from the germline V gene. Here the CDR3 DNA reads TGTGCCAGCAGTTACTCGAAGGTGCAGGAGACTTACGAGCAGTACTTC. Protein sequence: CASSYSKVQETYEQYF.

The chain couples TRBV20-1 to TRBJ1-2, with D perhaps matching TRBD1 (6 bases). CDR1 and CDR2 from the germline V gene are DFQATT and SNEGSKA (reference sequence). V gave up 5 bases and J gave up 3 bases, with 13 bases separating them. This CDR3 contains 13 residues. CDR3 amino acids: CSARRTEDYGYTF. The CDR3 bases are TGCAGTGCTCGTAGGACAGAGGACTATGGCTACACCTTC.

This chain joins TRBV20-1 and TRBJ2-1; possibly TRBD1 for D (6 bases). CDR1 DFQATT and CDR2 SNEGSKA come from the germline V gene (reference sequence). CDR3 length: 12 residues. The germline V and J ends were trimmed by 6 bases and 6 bases, with 12 bases remaining between them. This CDR3 reads CSAPTGSNEQFF. In DNA form, the CDR3 reads TGCAGTGCCCCTACAGGGAGCAATGAGCAGTTCTTC.

This chain connects TRBV7-2 to TRBJ2-5, with TRBD2 as a possible D gene (5 bases). The V end was cut by 1 base, the J end by 3 bases, with 9 bases between. The CDR3 contains 14 residues. Germline V CDR1 and CDR2: SGHTA, FQGNSA. The CDR3 bases are TGTGCCAGCAGCTTAGGTTTACTAGAAGAGACCCAGTACTTC. Translated, it gives CASSLGLLEETQYF.

This chain connects TRBV4-2 to TRBJ1-4; 8 bases align to TRBD1. Germline V gives CDR1 LGHNA, CDR2 YNFKEQ. The CDR3 totals 16 residues. V gave up 7 bases and J gave up 6 bases; unmatched junction bases: 13. CDR3 protein: CASNENRDRIDEKLFF. DNA of the CDR3: TGTGCCAGCAACGAGAACCGGGACAGGATAGATGAAAAACTGTTTTTT.

This rearrangement joins TRBV20-1 to TRBJ2-5, with D perhaps matching TRBD1 (6 bases). V lost 5 bases to trimming and J lost 5 bases, with 12 bases between them. The germline gives CDR1 DFQATT, CDR2 SNEGSKA (reference sequence). The CDR3 consists of 12 residues. The CDR3 loop reads CSAGGRKETQYF. CDR3 in DNA: TGCAGTGCTGGGGGCAGAAAGGAGACCCAGTACTTC.

This clonotype was seen only a few times. J is TRBJ2-4 and V is TRBV25-1, with D perhaps TRBD1 or TRBD2 (5 bases each). CDR1 is MGHDK, CDR2 SYGVNS, per germline. V lost 4 bases, J lost 13 bases, and 14 bases lay in between. The CDR3 covers 12 residues. The CDR3 sequence is CASSVSLGVQYF. In nucleotides, the CDR3 is TGTGCCAGCAGTGTCTCCTTGGGGGTGCAGTACTTC.

This chain joins TRBV27 and TRBJ2-1; 9 bases align to TRBD2. Trimming removed 3 bases from V and 8 bases from J; junction bases left unmatched: 8. Germline-derived CDR1 and CDR2 are MNHEY and SMNVEV (reference sequence). The CDR3 sequence is 15 residues long. DNA for the CDR3: TGTGCCAGCAGTTTTCTAGCGGGGAAGGGGGATGAGCAGTTCTTC. Translation: CASSFLAGKGDEQFF.

This clonotype was counted a few times. V and J are TRBV20-1 and TRBJ1-2; D is unclear. CDR3 length: 11 residues. Trimming took 6 bases from V and 9 from J, leaving 14 bases between them. Per the germline V gene, CDR1 is DFQATT and CDR2 is SNEGSKA (reference sequence). The CDR3 nucleotides are TGCAGTGCCGCAGCGCATCTCAGCTACACCTTC. Protein product: CSAAAHLSYTF.

The V and J genes are TRBV7-2 and TRBJ2-2; tentative D call: TRBD1 (6 bases). This CDR3 is built from 17 residues. Germline V gene lookup returns CDR1 SGHTA and CDR2 FQGNSA. The DNA for the CDR3 is TGTGCTTACCGGGCGACAGGCAGCAGCACGAACACCGGGGAGCTGTTTTTT. Translated: CAYRATGSSTNTGELFF.

The J gene is TRBJ2-5, the V gene TRBV7-2; 15 positions agree with TRBD2. The DNA end favors TRBJ2-7, so the J call may be wrong. Germline CDR1 SGHTA, CDR2 FQGNSA. This CDR3 has 18 amino acids. CDR3 coding DNA: TGTGCCAGCAGCTTAGCTGTCGGACTAGCGGGAGGGAATGGCGAGCAGTACTTC. This codes for CASSLAVGLAGGNGEQYF.

This chain joins TRBV2 and TRBJ2-5; no firm D call. This CDR3 comprises 14 residues. Per the germline V gene, CDR1 is SNHLY and CDR2 is FYNNEI. Trimming removed 5 bases from V and 1 base from J, with 11 bases in between. The CDR3: CASSFEGPQETQYF. CDR3 nucleotide sequence: TGTGCCAGCAGTTTCGAAGGGCCCCAAGAGACCCAGTACTTC.

Note on this clonotype: A read error may explain this, as a much larger clone is one base away. The genes are TRBV6-1 and TRBJ1-6; D uncertain. Deletions cut 5 bases from V and 5 bases from J, with 13 bases between. Germline-derived CDR1 and CDR2 are MNHNS and SASEGT. This CDR3 region has 15 residues. CDR3 nucleotides: TGTGCCAGCAGTAAGACCCATTTGAATAATTCACCCCTCCACTTT. It yields the protein CASSKTHLNNSPLHF.

This clonotype was picked up a small number of times. A read error is possible here, since a much larger clone lies one base away. V gene TRBV5-1 combines with J gene TRBJ2-1, with D maybe TRBD2 (5 bases). The DNA end favors TRBJ2-7, so the J call may be wrong. Germline V lookup: CDR1 SGHRS, CDR2 YFSETQ. This CDR3 is 13 amino acids long. CDR3 in DNA: TGCGCCAGCAGCCAGGACTCTTACAATGAGCAGTACTTC. Translation gives CASSQDSYNEQYF.

This chain uses TRBV9 with TRBJ2-7; 8 nucleotides match TRBD1. The DNA matches TRBJ2-5 better at its end, which makes the J call doubtful. The CDR3 is 13 residues long. Germline lookup yields CDR1 SGDLS and CDR2 YYNGEE. CDR3 nucleotide sequence: TGTGCCAGTACCGGGACAGGCGGGGAGACCCAGTACTTC. Translated: CASTGTGGETQYF.

This clonotype was counted ten times or more. The rearrangement links TRBV9 to TRBJ2-1; D is unresolved. The CDR3 consists of 16 residues. V lost 0 bases and J 5 bases, leaving 15 bases between the germline ends. The germline CDR1 and CDR2 sequences are SGDLS and YYNGEE. Here the CDR3 reads CASSVAGIETHNEQFF. As DNA, the CDR3 is TGTGCCAGCAGCGTAGCTGGGATAGAGACTCACAATGAGCAGTTCTTC.

This chain uses TRBV9 with TRBJ1-2; D is undetermined. V was trimmed by 3 bases and J by 3 bases, leaving 9 bases between them. This CDR3 is built from 13 residues. The germline CDR1 and CDR2 sequences are SGDLS and YYNGEE. The CDR3 DNA reads as TGTGCCAGCAGCGCTTCGGTGTACTATGGCTACACCTTC. This codes for CASSASVYYGYTF.

The chain combines TRBV14 with TRBJ2-5, with D unclear. Judging by the DNA end, TRBJ2-7 fits better; the J call may be wrong. The CDR3 length is 15 residues. Germline values: CDR1 SGHDN, CDR2 FVKESK. CDR3 DNA sequence: TGTGCCAGCAGCCCGCTCGAAGACAAGGACGGCGAGCAGTACTTC. It codes for CASSPLEDKDGEQYF.